This T cell receptor beta chain was profiled in a study of long-term antiretroviral therapy in people with HIV (dated by TCRdb to 2021 to 2024). Broadly, across the study: The earliest samples were collected approximately a decade before the 2015 WHO recommendation for immediate ART, a period when ART was typically delayed until CD4 counts fell. A retrospective serial study tested whether changes in peripheral blood TRB repertoire composition and diversity were associated with ART initiation and durable HIV suppression. A total of roughly 180 cryopreserved PBMC samples were contributed to the cohort by 30 adults with confirmed HIV infection, with samples collected serially over a mean of approximately six years (range 1-12). About 35% of the 30 participants with HIV were female. No cross-contamination during QIAcube processing was shown when test extractions of a monoclonal T-cell line were performed alongside about 33 polyclonal samples.

Comments on this clone: The target of this receptor is not known. Base qualities were left out, and no much larger clone turns up one base away.

Overall study results and their limits: ART initiation was associated with a significant increase in TRB diversity, but diversity stayed significantly below transplant donor controls even after long-term ART. Because PBMC availability was limited, only the TCR beta chain was sequenced, with no alpha chain pairing. Because pre-ART samples had limited cell numbers, unsorted PBMC were profiled rather than sorted CD4+ and CD8+ T cells. Inferences about post-ART repertoire changes were limited because no data were available on ART adherence, viral resistance or therapy changes. Expanded TRB clones identified before ART initiation dominated the repertoire across all time points, though the dominance fluctuated and decreased in many PLHIV after ART. Narrower CDR3 length ranges were observed in HIV repertoires than in controls, and an antigen-experienced repertoire with only a slight naive shift after ART was suggested by the network structure. The samples span the years 2004 to 2017, and the ART regimens used at that time may not be as effective as current regimens.

To be included, a participant needed at least one PBMC sample from before ART initiation plus at least two post-ART samples. All participants with HIV were treated in the United States of America. Before DNA extraction, cryopreserved samples of about 0.9-11 million PBMC were thawed and washed. At the time of the earliest PBMC sample, participants with HIV were aged between roughly 23 and 60 years. PBMC samples were contributed by each participant from 1-4 timepoints before ART initiation and 2-8 timepoints after ART initiation, with a median of 7 samples. For every participant, serial HIV viral load, CD4+ T-cell count, ART history and demographic data were obtained. Genomic DNA was extracted from unsorted PBMC with a Qiagen kit on a QIAcube, processed in batches of 12 samples. The immunoSEQ hsTCRB v3.0 assay was used at survey level resolution for TRB variable region sequencing. A depth of roughly 40,000-55,000 T-cell genomes per sample was targeted for TRB sequencing. An Illumina MiSeq with a v3 150-cycle kit was used to sequence the pooled TRB libraries. The authors' analysis ran thus. Repertoire analysis was run in R within a reproducible Nextflow workflow that covered QC, data transformation and analysis. LymphoSeq2, an R package for exploring AIRR-Seq data, was used to implement custom analyses. After excluding several samples that yielded fewer than 5000 total TRB sequences, around 190 HIV repertoires remained for analysis. Among the 180 to 200 retained HIV repertoires, 55 to 65 were collected before ART initiation and about 130 were collected after ART initiation. Repertoires were downsampled to 5000 TRB nucleotide sequences, with summary statistics averaged over 100 downsampling iterations. The analysis kept only TRB sequences whose CDR3 regions were at least seven amino acids long. Two measures captured diversity: a Shannon entropy-derived clonality score and the Gini coefficient. Repertoire networks linked the top 5000 CDR3 amino acid sequences whenever two sequences differed by an edit distance of one. For TRB CDR3 amino acid sequences, antigen specificity groups and MHC restriction were predicted with GLIPH2. Known CMV, EBV, HIV or tissue antigen associations were flagged by matching CDR3 amino acid sequences against VDJdb and McPAS-TCR. Pre-ART, post-ART and control groups were compared with Wilcoxon signed-rank tests and Holm-Bonferroni correction. TCRdb limited this immuneACCESS table to in-frame rearrangements with V and J called. A share of clones is missing; checked studies link under half to unresolved V genes, and the rest is unexplained. That table supplies the V and J calls and clone size; D and trimming were determined from the DNA. The sample table lists approximately 30,000 clones, roughly 77% of them with a count of one. The ten most abundant clones make up under 4% of the sample.

The cysteine opens and the phenylalanine closes a CDR3 of 18 amino acids. The only DNA kept is the CDR3, 54 bases in frame from the first base. Trimming at the junction amounts to 6 bases on V and 0 bases on J, and the germline ends lie 18 bases apart. Via the germline V gene (reference sequence), CDR1 is LNHDA and CDR2 SQIVND. The sequencing used unsorted PBMCs, collected 1.9 years after starting antiretroviral therapy. This clonotype originated in a man in his late teens or twenties with HIV. The chain is encoded by TRBV19 joined to TRBJ2-6, with TRBD2 tentatively as D gene (6 bases match). The DNA reads TGTGCCAGTAGCATGGAGGGCCGAGGGGTCTCTGGGGCCAACGTCCTGACTTTC. It is translated as CASSMEGRGVSGANVLTF.